A selection of T cell receptor beta chains follows, all from one sample in a study of neoadjuvant anti-PD-1 for oral cavity cancer. Some clones are missing from TCRdb's copy, which holds only in-frame ones; the method was immunoSEQ multiplex PCR. The top ten hold around 3.7% of the sample, which has some 71,000 clones, 80% to 90% seen once. This specimen consisted of PBMCs, obtained before nivolumab (anti-PD-1) treatment. The receptors derive from a person between 40 and 85 years old with oral cavity squamous cell carcinoma. The conserved cysteine and the conserved F or W are not part of the CDR3 here.

J gene | V gene | CDR3 protein
TRBJ1-5 | TRBV27 | ASRAIVGGSNQPQH
TRBJ1-1 | TRBV2 | ASSELEMNTEAF
TRBJ1-1 | TRBV11-2 | ASSLARTNTEAF
TRBJ2-3 | TRBV5-1 | ASSLEMGQAFTDTQY
TRBJ1-1 | TRBV7-9 | ASSLRGTEAF
TRBJ2-7 | TRBV2 | ASSEAFGTDDYEQY
TRBJ2-7 | TRBV10-2 | ASQLTSGQGYEQY
TRBJ2-7 | TRBV5-1 | ASSLDAPGLPTEQY
TRBJ1-2 | TRBV4-1 | ASSLSLGTQANYGYT
TRBJ2-1 | TRBV29-1 | SVLQGLYNEQF
TRBJ2-5 | TRBV5-1 | ASSSQETQY
TRBJ1-2 | TRBV2 | ASRQTGTLGYT
TRBJ1-5 | TRBV6-1 | ASSELPRGVGSNQPQH
TRBJ1-5 | TRBV28 | ASRINSNQPQH
TRBJ2-1 | TRBV7-3 | ASSLQPSGSGMHNEQF
TRBJ2-4 | TRBV11-1 | ASSSLGHENIQY
TRBJ1-2 | TRBV7-9 | ASTWGNLGYT
TRBJ2-7 | TRBV5-1 | ASGRGQTSGISEQY
TRBJ1-5 | TRBV28 | ASSLTPAGLGQPQH
TRBJ2-5 | TRBV5-1 | ASSLGPERELETQY
TRBJ1-1 | TRBV13 | ASSSAAAGYPNTEAF
TRBJ2-1 | TRBV29-1 | SVEDGRDLLNEQF
TRBJ2-1 | TRBV11-1 | ASSLESGAYNEQF